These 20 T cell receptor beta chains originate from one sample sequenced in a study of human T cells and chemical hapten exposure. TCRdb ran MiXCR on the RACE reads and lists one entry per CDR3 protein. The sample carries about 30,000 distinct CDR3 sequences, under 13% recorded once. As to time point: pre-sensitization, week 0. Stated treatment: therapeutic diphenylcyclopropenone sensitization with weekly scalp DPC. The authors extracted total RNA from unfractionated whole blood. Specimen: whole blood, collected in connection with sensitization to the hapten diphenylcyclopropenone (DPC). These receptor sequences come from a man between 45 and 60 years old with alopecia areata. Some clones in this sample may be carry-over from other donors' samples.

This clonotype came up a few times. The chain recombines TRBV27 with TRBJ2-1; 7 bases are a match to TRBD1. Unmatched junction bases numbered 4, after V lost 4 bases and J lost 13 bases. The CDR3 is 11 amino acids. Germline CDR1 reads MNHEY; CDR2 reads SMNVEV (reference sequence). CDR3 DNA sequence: TGTGCCAGCAGTTACAGGGGCCCCCAGTTCTTC. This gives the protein CASSYRGPQFF.

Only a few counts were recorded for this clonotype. CDR3: CASSLSTGELFF. The CDR3 nucleotides are TGTGCCAGCAGCTTAAGCACCGGGGAGCTGTTTTTT. The rearrangement uses TRBV7-7 and TRBJ2-2; no definite D call. From germline, CDR1 is SSHAT and CDR2 FNYEAQ (reference sequence). The V end was cut by 2 bases, the J end by 4 bases, with 2 bases between. The CDR3 is 12 amino acids.

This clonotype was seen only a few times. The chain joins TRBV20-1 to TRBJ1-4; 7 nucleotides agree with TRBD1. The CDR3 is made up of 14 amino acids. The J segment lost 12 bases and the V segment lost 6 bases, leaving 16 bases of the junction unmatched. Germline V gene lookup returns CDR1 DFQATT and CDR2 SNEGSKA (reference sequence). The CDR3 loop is CSARSDRTSLELFF. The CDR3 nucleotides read TGCAGTGCCCGATCGGACAGGACGTCTTTGGAACTGTTTTTT.

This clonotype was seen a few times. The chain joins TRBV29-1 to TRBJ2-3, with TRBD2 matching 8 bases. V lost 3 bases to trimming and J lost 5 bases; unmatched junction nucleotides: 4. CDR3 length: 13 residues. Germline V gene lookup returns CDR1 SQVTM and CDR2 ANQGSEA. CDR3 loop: CSVDPGGLDTQYF. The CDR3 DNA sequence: TGCAGCGTTGACCCGGGGGGGTTAGATACGCAGTATTTT.

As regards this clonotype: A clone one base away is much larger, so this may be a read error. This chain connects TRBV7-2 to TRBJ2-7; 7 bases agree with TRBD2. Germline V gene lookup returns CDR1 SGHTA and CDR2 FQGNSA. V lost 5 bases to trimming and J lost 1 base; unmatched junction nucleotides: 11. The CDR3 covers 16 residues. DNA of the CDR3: TGTACCAGCAGCCTCCATCCGGCTAGCGGATCCTACGAGCAGTACTTC. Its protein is CTSSLHPASGSYEQYF.

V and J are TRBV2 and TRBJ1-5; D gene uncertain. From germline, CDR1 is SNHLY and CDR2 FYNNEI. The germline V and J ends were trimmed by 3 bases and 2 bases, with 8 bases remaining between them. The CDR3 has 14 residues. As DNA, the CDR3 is TGTGCCAGCAGTGACAGGTTGCGCAATCAGCCCCAGCATTTT. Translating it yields CASSDRLRNQPQHF.

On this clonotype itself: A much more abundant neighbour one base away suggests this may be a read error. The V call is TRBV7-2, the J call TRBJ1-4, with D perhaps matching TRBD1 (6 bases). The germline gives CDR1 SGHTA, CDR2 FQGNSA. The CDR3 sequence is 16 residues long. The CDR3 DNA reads TGTGCCAGCAGCCAAGGACAGTATGCAACTAATGAAAAACTGTGTTTT. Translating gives CASSQGQYATNEKLCF.

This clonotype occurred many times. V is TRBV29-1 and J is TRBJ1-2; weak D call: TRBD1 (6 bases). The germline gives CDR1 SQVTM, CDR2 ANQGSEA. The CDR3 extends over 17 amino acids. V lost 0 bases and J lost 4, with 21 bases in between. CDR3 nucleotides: TGCAGCGTTGAAGATTTCGGGGAAGGGGGTCGAGGCTATGGCTACACCTTC. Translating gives CSVEDFGEGGRGYGYTF.

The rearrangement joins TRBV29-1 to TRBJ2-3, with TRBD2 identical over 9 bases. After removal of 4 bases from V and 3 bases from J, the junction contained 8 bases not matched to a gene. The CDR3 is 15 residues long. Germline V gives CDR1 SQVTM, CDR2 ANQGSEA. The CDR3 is CSVVGPAGGTDTQYF. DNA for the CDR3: TGCAGCGTTGTAGGTCCAGCGGGAGGAACAGATACGCAGTATTTT.

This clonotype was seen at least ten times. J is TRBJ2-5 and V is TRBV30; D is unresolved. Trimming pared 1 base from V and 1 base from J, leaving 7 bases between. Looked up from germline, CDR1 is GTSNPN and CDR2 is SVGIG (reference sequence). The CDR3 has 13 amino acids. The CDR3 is CAWSGAAQETQYF. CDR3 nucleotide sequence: TGTGCCTGGAGTGGTGCGGCCCAAGAGACCCAGTACTTC.

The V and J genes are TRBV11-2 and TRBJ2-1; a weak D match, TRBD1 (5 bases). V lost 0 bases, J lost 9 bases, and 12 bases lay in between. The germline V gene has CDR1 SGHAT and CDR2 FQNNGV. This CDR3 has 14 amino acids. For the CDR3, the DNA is TGTGCCAGCAGCTTAGACAGGGTTTCAGGTGAGCAGTTCTTC. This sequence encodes CASSLDRVSGEQFF.

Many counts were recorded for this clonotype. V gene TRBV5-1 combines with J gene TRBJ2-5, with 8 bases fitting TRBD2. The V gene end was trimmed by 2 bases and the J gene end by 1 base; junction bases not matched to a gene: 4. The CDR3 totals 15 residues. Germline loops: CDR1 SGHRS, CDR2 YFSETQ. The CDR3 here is CASSFAGGAQETQYF. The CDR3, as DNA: TGCGCCAGCAGCTTCGCGGGAGGTGCCCAAGAGACCCAGTACTTC.

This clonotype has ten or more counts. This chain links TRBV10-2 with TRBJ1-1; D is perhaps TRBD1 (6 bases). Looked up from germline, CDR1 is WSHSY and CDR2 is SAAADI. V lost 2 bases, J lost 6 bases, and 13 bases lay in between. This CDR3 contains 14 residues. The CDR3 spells CASSEIQGGAEAFF. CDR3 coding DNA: TGCGCCAGCAGTGAGATACAGGGCGGGGCTGAAGCTTTCTTT.

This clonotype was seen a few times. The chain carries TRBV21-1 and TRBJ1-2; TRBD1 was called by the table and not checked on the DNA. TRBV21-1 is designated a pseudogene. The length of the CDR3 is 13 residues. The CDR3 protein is CASKGQANYGYTF. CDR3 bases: TGTGCCAGCAAGGGACAGGCGAACTATGGCTACACCTTC.

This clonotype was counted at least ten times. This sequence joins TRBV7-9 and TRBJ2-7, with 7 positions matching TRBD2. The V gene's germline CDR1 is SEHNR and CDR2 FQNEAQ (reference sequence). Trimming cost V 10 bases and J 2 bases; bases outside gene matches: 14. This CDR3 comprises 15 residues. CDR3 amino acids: CAIPSPSGTPYEQYF. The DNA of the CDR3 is TGTGCCATCCCCTCCCCGAGCGGGACTCCCTACGAGCAGTACTTC. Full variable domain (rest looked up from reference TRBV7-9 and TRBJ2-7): DTGVSQNPRHKITKRGQNVTFRCDPISEHNRLYWYRQTLGQGPEFLTYFQNEAQLEKSRLLSDRFSAERPKGSFSTLEIQRTEQGDSAMYLCAIPSPSGTPYEQYFGPGTRLTVT.

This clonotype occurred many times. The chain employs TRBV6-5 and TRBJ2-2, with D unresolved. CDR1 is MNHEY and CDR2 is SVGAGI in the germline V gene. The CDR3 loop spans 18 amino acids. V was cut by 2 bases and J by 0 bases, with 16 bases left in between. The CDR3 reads CASSYLRSVSTNTGELFF. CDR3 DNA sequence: TGTGCCAGCAGTTACCTCCGTAGTGTCTCGACGAACACCGGGGAGCTGTTTTTT.

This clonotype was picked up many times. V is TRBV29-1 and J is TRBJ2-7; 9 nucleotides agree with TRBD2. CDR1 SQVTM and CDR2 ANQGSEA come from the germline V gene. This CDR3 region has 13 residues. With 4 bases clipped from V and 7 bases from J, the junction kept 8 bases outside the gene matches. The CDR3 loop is CSVVGGRGGEQYF. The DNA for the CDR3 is TGCAGCGTTGTAGGCGGGAGGGGAGGAGAGCAGTACTTC.

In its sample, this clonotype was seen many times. The chain's CDR3 is CASSSTHGTGGTQYF. CDR3 coding DNA: TGTGCCAGCAGCTCAACCCACGGTACAGGGGGGACCCAGTACTTC. The V call is TRBV7-6, the J call TRBJ2-5; 8 nucleotides align to TRBD1. CDR1 is SGHVS, CDR2 FNYEAQ, per germline. The CDR3 has 15 amino acids. The junction had 11 bases not matched to a gene; V was cut back by 4 bases and J by 7 bases. Full variable domain (rest looked up from reference TRBV7-6 and TRBJ2-5): GAGVSQSPRYKVTKRGQDVALRCDPISGHVSLYWYRQALGQGPEFLTYFNYEAQQDKSGLPNDRFSAERPEGSISTLTIQRTEQRDSAMYRCASSSTHGTGGTQYFGPGTRLLVL.

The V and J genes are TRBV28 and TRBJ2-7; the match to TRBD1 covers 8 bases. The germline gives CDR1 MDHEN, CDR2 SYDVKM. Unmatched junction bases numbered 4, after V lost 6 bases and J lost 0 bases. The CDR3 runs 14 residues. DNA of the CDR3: TGTGCCAGCAGACGGACAGGGAGCTCCTACGAGCAGTACTTC. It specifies CASRRTGSSYEQYF.

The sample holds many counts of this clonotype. Here the CDR3 DNA reads TGCAGTGCTACTCTAGCTAGCACAGATACGCAGTATTTT. Amino acids: CSATLASTDTQYF. The chain has TRBV20-1 and TRBJ2-3; a possible D gene is TRBD2 (5 bases). CDR1 is DFQATT, CDR2 SNEGSKA, per germline (reference sequence). The CDR3 contains 13 residues. V was cut by 4 bases and J by 0 bases, with 8 bases left in between.